A single sample is the source of the 20 T cell receptor beta chains below, sequenced in a study of shared clonotypes between healthy human individuals. The assay was immunoSEQ multiplex PCR, and TCRdb's table has in-frame clones only and misses some. The sample consists of 97,000 or so clones, around 43% of them appearing once. The sequenced sample was PBMCs. The receptor set was obtained from a woman in her thirties or forties in good health. Some clones in this sample may be carry-over from other donors' samples.

The V and J genes are TRBV15 and TRBJ1-5; D ambiguous. Germline CDR1 reads LNHNV; CDR2 reads YYDKDF (reference sequence). This CDR3 comprises 16 residues. V gave up 3 bases and J gave up 2 bases, with 14 bases separating them. CDR3 in amino acids: CATSSSRAGGNQPQHF. CDR3 bases: TGTGCCACCAGCAGCTCTCGGGCGGGAGGCAATCAGCCCCAGCATTTT.

This clone was picked up many times. The chain links TRBV4-2 to TRBJ2-7; D uncertain. Germline assignment: CDR1 LGHNA and CDR2 YNFKEQ. Trimming left V 4 bases short and J 0 bases short, with 19 bases between. CDR3 size: 17 residues. CDR3 sequence reads: CASSPIGVRTVSYEQYF. In DNA, the CDR3 is TGTGCCAGCAGCCCAATTGGTGTGCGTACAGTCTCCTACGAGCAGTACTTC.

This chain links TRBV30 with TRBJ1-1, with D hard to call. V lost 2 bases, J lost 0 bases, and 10 bases lay in between. The germline V gene has CDR1 GTSNPN and CDR2 SVGIG (reference sequence). CDR3 size: 14 residues. In DNA form, the CDR3 reads TGTGCCTGGAGTATTACAGTGATGAACACTGAAGCTTTCTTT. It encodes CAWSITVMNTEAFF.

This clone has only one observation. The CDR3 DNA reads as TGCGCCAGCAGCTCTGGGAGGGTGGCTAGCCCCGACTCAACCTACAATGAGCAGTTCTTC. Translated, it gives CASSSGRVASPDSTYNEQFF. The rearrangement links TRBV5-1 to TRBJ2-1; 7 bases are a match to TRBD2. The V segment lost 3 bases and the J segment 2 bases; nucleotides outside the gene matches: 20. CDR3 size: 20 residues. CDR1 is SGHRS and CDR2 is YFSETQ in the germline V gene.

This clone was recorded at least ten times. The chain couples TRBV4-1 to TRBJ1-5; TRBD1 matches at 9 bases. Germline V CDR1 and CDR2: MGHRA, YSYEKL. With 4 bases clipped from V and 5 bases from J, the junction kept 6 bases outside the gene matches. This CDR3 is built from 15 residues. The DNA of the CDR3 is TGCGCCAGCAGCCCCCGGACAGGGGATCATCAGCCCCAGCATTTT. It encodes CASSPRTGDHQPQHF.

The V call is TRBV27, the J call TRBJ2-1; D is perhaps TRBD2 (5 bases). Deletions cut 3 bases from V and 9 bases from J, with 18 bases between. The CDR3 length is 15 residues. Looked up from germline, CDR1 is MNHEY and CDR2 is SMNVEV (reference sequence). This CDR3 is CASSFFASPEGEQFF. In DNA, the CDR3 is TGTGCCAGCAGTTTTTTTGCTAGCCCCGAGGGTGAGCAGTTCTTC.

The chain's CDR3 is CASTPGQGAYQETQYF. The CDR3 DNA reads as TGCGCCAGCACGCCGGGACAGGGGGCCTACCAAGAGACCCAGTACTTC. V gene TRBV5-1 combines with J gene TRBJ2-5; the match to TRBD1 covers 12 bases. The CDR3 contains 16 residues. V was pared by 6 bases and J by 0 bases, with 6 bases of the junction left unmatched. Germline-derived CDR1 and CDR2 are SGHRS and YFSETQ.

The gene calls are TRBV7-9 and TRBJ2-7, with D possibly being TRBD1 (6 bases). The CDR3 spans 15 residues. CDR1 SEHNR and CDR2 FQNEAQ come from the germline V gene (reference sequence). Trimming removed 1 base at V and 3 bases at J, with 13 bases between. CDR3 sequence (DNA): TGTGCCAGCAGCTTAGGGTTTGGGACAAACTACGAGCAGTACTTC. Translation: CASSLGFGTNYEQYF.

V usage is TRBV30 and J usage is TRBJ1-4, with D uncertain. V was trimmed by 0 bases and J by 8 bases, leaving 4 bases between them. CDR1 and CDR2 (germline): GTSNPN, SVGIG (reference sequence). The CDR3 is 11 amino acids. CDR3 loop: CAWSVQEKLFF. The DNA of the CDR3 is TGTGCCTGGAGTGTACAGGAAAAACTGTTTTTT.

This clone has at least ten counts. At the DNA level, this CDR3 is encoded by other sequences in the same sample as well. V and J are TRBV7-2 and TRBJ1-2; D perhaps matches TRBD1 (5 bases). Germline V gene data show CDR1 as SGHTA and CDR2 as FQGNSA. This CDR3 has 12 residues. Trimming shortened V by 5 bases and J by 7 bases, and 11 bases separated the two germline ends. The CDR3 region has the DNA TGTGCCAGCAGCCGGGACGTTGCTGGCTACACCTTC. Amino acid sequence: CASSRDVAGYTF.

The gene calls are TRBV7-9 and TRBJ2-7, with D tentatively TRBD2 (6 bases). The CDR3 is 15 residues long. From germline, CDR1 is SEHNR and CDR2 FQNEAQ (reference sequence). The V end lost 1 base, the J end lost 4 bases, and 14 bases lay between the germline ends. This chain's CDR3 is CASSLEQAGLYEQYF. The CDR3 DNA is TGTGCCAGCAGCTTAGAACAGGCTGGACTATACGAGCAGTACTTC.

This clone was recorded at least ten times. The chain carries TRBV10-1 and TRBJ1-1, with 8 positions matching TRBD1. J was trimmed by 7 bases and V by 3 bases; bases with no gene match: 4. The CDR3 totals 13 residues. Per germline, CDR1 WNHNN and CDR2 SYGVQD (reference sequence). The CDR3 reads CASSERGTGEAFF. Written as DNA, the CDR3 is TGCGCCAGCAGTGAAAGAGGGACAGGTGAAGCTTTCTTT.

The V and J genes are TRBV7-8 and TRBJ2-4, with D perhaps TRBD1 (6 bases). This CDR3 spans 13 amino acids. CDR1 is SGHVS, CDR2 FQNEAQ, per germline. Between the trimmed V and J ends, which lost 5 bases and 7 bases, there was a span of 12 bases. In DNA, the CDR3 is TGTGCCAGCAGCAACGACAGGTCCAACATTCAGTACTTC. Its translation: CASSNDRSNIQYF.

In its sample, this clone was seen many times. The chain combines TRBV27 with TRBJ1-5; D gene unclear. This CDR3 spans 13 amino acids. Trimming stripped 0 bases from V and 6 bases from J, with 6 bases between. The V gene's germline CDR1 is MNHEY and CDR2 SMNVEV (reference sequence). The CDR3 DNA sequence: TGTGCCAGCAGTTTATCGAGGGTTCAGCCCCAGCATTTT. This codes for CASSLSRVQPQHF.

For the CDR3, the DNA is TGCAGCGTGAATAGTTTTGGGGCCAACGTCCTGACTTTC. Encoded protein: CSVNSFGANVLTF. V usage is TRBV29-1 and J usage is TRBJ2-6; D ambiguous. The CDR3 has 13 residues. The germline gives CDR1 SQVTM, CDR2 ANQGSEA. Trimming cost V 6 bases and J 3 bases, with 9 bases left between them.

The V call is TRBV15, the J call TRBJ2-4, with D hard to call. The CDR3 is 13 residues long. Trimming took 1 base from V and 7 from J, leaving 8 bases between them. Germline V CDR1 and CDR2: LNHNV, YYDKDF (reference sequence). The CDR3 loop is CATSRVGQNIQYF. CDR3 nucleotide sequence: TGTGCCACCAGCAGAGTAGGGCAGAACATTCAGTACTTC.

This clone has a single count. The genes are TRBV19 and TRBJ2-3, with TRBD2 matching 7 bases. CDR3 length: 16 residues. V gave up 7 bases and J gave up 0 bases; unmatched junction bases: 10. Germline V gives CDR1 LNHDA, CDR2 SQIVND (reference sequence). CDR3 nucleotides: TGTGCCAGTAACCAGTGGGGGGGTTCCAGCACAGATACGCAGTATTTT. It translates to CASNQWGGSSTDTQYF.

Points on this clone: Since a much larger clone is just one base distant, this may be a read error. The rearrangement joins TRBV5-4 to TRBJ2-7, with 15 bases that match TRBD2. The CDR3 covers 16 residues. Germline V gene lookup returns CDR1 SGHNT and CDR2 YYREEE (reference sequence). The CDR3 bases are TGTGCCGGCAGCCCCCCCGGGACTAGCGGGAGGTACGAGCAGTACTTC. Protein: CAGSPPGTSGRYEQYF.

The chain has TRBV30 and TRBJ2-5; the match to TRBD2 covers 9 bases. V lost 4 bases and J lost 5; bases outside the gene matches: 17. This CDR3 has 17 amino acids. The germline CDR1 and CDR2 sequences are GTSNPN and SVGIG (reference sequence). The CDR3 DNA reads TGTGCCTGGAAGAATAGCGGGAGCAATCGATATTGGGAGACCCAGTACTTC. This translates into CAWKNSGSNRYWETQYF.

This clone was recorded many times. This sample includes further DNA sequences coding for the same CDR3. The V call is TRBV7-9, the J call TRBJ2-1, with D uncertain. V was shortened by 5 bases and J by 0 bases, with 17 bases between the two germline ends. Germline CDR1 is SEHNR and CDR2 is FQNEAQ (reference sequence). The CDR3 loop spans 17 amino acids. The CDR3 nucleotides are TGTGCCAGCAGCGACAAGTGGGTTATGAGCTCCTACAATGAGCAGTTCTTC. It specifies CASSDKWVMSSYNEQFF.